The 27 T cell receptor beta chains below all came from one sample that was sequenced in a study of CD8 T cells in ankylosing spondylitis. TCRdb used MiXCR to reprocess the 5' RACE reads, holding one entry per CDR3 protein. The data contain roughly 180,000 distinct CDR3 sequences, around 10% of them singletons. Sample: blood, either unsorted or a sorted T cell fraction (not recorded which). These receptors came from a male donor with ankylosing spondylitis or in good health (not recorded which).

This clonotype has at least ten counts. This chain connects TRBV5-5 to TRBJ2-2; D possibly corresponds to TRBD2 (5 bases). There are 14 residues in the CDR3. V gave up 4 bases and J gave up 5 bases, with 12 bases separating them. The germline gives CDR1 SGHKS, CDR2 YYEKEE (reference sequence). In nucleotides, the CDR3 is TGTGCCAGCAGCGTGATCGGGGAAACCGGGGAGCTGTTTTTT. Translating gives CASSVIGETGELFF.

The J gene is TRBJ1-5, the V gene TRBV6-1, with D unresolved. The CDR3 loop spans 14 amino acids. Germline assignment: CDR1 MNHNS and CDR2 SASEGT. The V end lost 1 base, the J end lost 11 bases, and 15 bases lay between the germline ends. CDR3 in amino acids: CASSEDVAAGTQHF. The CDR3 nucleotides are TGTGCCAGCAGTGAAGACGTGGCAGCCGGGACCCAGCATTTT.

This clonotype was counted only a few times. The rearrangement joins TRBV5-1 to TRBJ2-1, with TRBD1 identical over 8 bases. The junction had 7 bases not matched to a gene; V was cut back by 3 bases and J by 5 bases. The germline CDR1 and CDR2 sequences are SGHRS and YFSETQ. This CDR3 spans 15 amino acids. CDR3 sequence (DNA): TGCGCCAGCAGCTCATCCGGGACAGGTCACAATGAGCAGTTCTTC. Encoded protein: CASSSSGTGHNEQFF.

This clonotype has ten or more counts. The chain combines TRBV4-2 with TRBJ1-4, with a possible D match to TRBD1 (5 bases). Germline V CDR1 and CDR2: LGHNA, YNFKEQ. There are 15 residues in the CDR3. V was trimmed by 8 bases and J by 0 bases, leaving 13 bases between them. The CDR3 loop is CASGSGGPTNEKLFF. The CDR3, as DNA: TGTGCCAGCGGCAGCGGGGGTCCAACTAATGAAAAACTGTTTTTT.

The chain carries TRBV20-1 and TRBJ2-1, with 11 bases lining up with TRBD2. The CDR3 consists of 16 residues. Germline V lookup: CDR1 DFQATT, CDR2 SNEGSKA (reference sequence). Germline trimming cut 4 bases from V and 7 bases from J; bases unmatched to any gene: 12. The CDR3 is CSAIPLIAGGLNEQFF. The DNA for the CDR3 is TGCAGTGCTATACCTCTGATAGCGGGGGGGTTAAATGAGCAGTTCTTC.

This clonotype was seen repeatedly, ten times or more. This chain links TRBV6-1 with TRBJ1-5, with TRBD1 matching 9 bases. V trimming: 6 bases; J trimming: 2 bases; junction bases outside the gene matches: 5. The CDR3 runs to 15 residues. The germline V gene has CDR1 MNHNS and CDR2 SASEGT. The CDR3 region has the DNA TGTGCCAGCAGCGGGACAGGGTTCGGCAATCAGCCCCAGCATTTT. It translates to CASSGTGFGNQPQHF.

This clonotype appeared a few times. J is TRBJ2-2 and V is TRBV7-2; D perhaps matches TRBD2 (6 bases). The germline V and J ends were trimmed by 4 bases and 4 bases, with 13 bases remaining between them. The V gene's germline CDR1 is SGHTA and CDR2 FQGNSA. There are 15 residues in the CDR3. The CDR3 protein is CASSSVLGGTGELFF. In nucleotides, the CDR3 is TGTGCCAGCAGCTCCGTGCTGGGGGGCACCGGGGAGCTGTTTTTT.

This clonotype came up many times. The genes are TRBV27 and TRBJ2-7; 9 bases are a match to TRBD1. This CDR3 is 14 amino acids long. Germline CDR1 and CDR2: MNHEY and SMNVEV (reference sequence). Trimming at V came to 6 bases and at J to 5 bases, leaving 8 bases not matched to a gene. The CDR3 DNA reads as TGTGCCAGCAGAAGGGACAGGGTAGCCCACGAGCAGTACTTC. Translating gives CASRRDRVAHEQYF.

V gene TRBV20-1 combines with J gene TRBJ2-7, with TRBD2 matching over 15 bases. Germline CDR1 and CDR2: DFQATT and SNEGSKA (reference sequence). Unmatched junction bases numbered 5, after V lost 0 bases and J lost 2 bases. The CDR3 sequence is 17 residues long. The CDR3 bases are TGCAGTGCTAGAGATAAGGGACTAGCGGGAGGTCCCTACGAGCAGTACTTC. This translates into CSARDKGLAGGPYEQYF.

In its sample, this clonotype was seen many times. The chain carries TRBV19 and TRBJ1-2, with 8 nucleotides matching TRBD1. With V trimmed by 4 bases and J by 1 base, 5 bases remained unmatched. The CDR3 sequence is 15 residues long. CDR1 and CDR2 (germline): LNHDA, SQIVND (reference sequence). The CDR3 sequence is CASSTRTGINYGYTF. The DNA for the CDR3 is TGTGCCAGTAGTACCCGGACAGGGATTAACTATGGCTACACCTTC. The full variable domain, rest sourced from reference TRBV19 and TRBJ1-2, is DGGITQSPKYLFRKEGQNVTLSCEQNLNHDAMYWYRQDPGQGLRLIYYSQIVNDFQKGDIAEGYSVSREKKESFPLTVTSAQKNPTAFYLCASSTRTGINYGYTFGSGTRLTVV.

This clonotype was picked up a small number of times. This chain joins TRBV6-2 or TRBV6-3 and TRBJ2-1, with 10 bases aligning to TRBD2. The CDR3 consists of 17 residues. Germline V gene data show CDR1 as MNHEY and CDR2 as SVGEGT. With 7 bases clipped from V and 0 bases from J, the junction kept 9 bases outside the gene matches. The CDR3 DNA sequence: TGTGCCAGCAAGGGTAGTAGCGGGAGGTCCTCCTACAATGAGCAGTTCTTC. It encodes CASKGSSGRSSYNEQFF.

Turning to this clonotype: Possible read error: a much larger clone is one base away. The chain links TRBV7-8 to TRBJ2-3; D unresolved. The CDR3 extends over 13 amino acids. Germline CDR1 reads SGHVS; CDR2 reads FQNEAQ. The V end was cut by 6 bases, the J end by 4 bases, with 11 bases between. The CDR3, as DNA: TGTGCCAGCAGACCCCGATCCGCAGATACGCAGTATTTT. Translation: CASRPRSADTQYF. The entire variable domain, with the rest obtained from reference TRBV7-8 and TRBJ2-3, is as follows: GAGVSQSPRYKVAKRGQDVALRCDPISGHVSLFWYQQALGQGPEFLTYFQNEAQLDKSGLPSDRFFAERPEGSVSTLKIQRTQQEDSAVYLCASRPRSADTQYFGPGTRLTVL.

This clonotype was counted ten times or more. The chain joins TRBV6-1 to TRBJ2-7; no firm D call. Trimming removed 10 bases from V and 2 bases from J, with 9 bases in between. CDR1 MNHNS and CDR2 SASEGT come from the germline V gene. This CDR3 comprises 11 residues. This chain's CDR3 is CATRGPYEQYF. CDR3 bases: TGTGCCACCCGAGGTCCCTACGAGCAGTACTTC.

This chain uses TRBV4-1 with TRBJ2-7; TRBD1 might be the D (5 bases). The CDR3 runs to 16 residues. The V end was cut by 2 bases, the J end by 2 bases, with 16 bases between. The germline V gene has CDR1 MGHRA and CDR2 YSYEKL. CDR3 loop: CASSQNGAGRTYEQYF. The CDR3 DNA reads TGCGCCAGCAGCCAAAATGGCGCAGGGCGTACCTACGAGCAGTACTTC.

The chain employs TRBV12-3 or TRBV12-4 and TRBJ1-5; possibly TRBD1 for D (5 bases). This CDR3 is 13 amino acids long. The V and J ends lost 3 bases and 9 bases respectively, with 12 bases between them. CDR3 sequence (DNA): TGTGCCAGCAGTTTGGCGGCCGGGGCGCCCCAGCATTTT. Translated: CASSLAAGAPQHF.

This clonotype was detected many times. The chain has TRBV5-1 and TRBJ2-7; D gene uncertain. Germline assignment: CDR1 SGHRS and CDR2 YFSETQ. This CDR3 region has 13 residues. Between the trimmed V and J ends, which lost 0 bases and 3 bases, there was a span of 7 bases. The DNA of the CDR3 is TGCGCCAGCAGCTTGGGATTAAACTACGAGCAGTACTTC. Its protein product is CASSLGLNYEQYF.

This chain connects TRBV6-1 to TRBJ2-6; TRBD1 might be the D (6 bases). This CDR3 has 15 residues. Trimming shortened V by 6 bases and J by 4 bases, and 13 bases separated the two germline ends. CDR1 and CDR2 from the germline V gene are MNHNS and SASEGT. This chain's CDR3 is CASSAGTSGANVLTF. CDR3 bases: TGTGCCAGCAGCGCCGGGACATCCGGGGCCAACGTCCTGACTTTC.

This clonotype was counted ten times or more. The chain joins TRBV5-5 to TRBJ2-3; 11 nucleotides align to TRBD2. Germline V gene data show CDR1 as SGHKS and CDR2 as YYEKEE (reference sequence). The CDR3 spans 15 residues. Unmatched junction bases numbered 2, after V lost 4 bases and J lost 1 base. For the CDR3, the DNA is TGTGCCAGCAGCCCGGGACTAGCGGGCACAGATACGCAGTATTTT. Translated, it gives CASSPGLAGTDTQYF.

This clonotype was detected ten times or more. The CDR3 DNA sequence: TGTGCCAGCAGTTACTCCCGAAGGGAGCTGTTTTTT. Its protein is CASSYSRRELFF. The chain employs TRBV6-5 and TRBJ2-2; no clear D. Germline values: CDR1 MNHEY, CDR2 SVGAGI. The CDR3 spans 12 residues. V lost 0 bases to trimming and J lost 9 bases, with 5 bases between them.

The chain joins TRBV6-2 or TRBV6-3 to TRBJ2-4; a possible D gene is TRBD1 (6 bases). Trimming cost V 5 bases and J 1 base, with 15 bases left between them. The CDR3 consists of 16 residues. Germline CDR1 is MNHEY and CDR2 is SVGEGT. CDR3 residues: CASSPPSDRAKNIQYF. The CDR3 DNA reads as TGTGCCAGCAGTCCCCCTTCCGACAGGGCCAAAAACATTCAGTACTTC.

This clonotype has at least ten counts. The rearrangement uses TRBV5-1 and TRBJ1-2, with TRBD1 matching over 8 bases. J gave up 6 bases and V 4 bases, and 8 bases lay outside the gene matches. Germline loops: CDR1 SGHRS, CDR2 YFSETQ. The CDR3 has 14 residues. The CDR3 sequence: CASSVSQGENGYTF. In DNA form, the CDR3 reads TGCGCCAGCAGCGTGTCACAGGGGGAGAATGGCTACACCTTC.

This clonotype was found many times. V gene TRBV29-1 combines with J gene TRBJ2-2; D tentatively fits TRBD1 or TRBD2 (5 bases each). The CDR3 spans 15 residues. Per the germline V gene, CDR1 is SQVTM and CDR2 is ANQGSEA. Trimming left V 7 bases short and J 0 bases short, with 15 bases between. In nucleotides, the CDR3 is TGCAGCGCCTTGGATGGGACCGCGAACACCGGGGAGCTGTTTTTT. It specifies CSALDGTANTGELFF.

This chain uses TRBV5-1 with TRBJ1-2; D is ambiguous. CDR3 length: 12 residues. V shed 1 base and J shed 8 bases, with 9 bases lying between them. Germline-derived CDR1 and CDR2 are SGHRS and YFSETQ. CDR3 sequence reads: CASSLNQDGYTF. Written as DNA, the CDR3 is TGCGCCAGCAGCTTGAACCAGGACGGCTACACCTTC.

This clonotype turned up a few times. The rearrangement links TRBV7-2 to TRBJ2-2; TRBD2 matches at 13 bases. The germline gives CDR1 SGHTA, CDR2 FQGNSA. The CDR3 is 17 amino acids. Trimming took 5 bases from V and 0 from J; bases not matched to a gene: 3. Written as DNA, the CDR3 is TGTGCCAGCAGCAAGGGACTAGCGGGGACGAACACCGGGGAGCTGTTTTTT. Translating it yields CASSKGLAGTNTGELFF.

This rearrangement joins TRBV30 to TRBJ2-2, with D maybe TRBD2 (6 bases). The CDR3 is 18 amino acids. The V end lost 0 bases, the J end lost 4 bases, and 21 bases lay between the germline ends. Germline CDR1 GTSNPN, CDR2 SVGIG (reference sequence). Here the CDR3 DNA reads TGTGCCTGGAGTGTACGGGGGATGGCTCACTTGGGCACCGGGGAGCTGTTTTTT. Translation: CAWSVRGMAHLGTGELFF.

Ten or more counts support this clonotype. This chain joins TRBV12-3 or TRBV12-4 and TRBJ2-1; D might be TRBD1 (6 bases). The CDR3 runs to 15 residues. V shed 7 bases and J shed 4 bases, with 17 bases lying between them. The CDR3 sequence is CASKNTQRGYNEQFF. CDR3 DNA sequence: TGTGCCAGCAAAAATACCCAGAGGGGGTACAATGAGCAGTTCTTC.

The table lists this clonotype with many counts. The CDR3 loop reads CASSSGGGGYTF. In DNA form, the CDR3 reads TGTGCCAGCAGCTCAGGGGGCGGGGGCTACACCTTC. The chain has TRBV27 and TRBJ1-2, with TRBD1 matching 8 bases. Germline V gene data show CDR1 as MNHEY and CDR2 as SMNVEV (reference sequence). J was trimmed by 8 bases and V by 6 bases; bases with no gene match: 5. The CDR3 totals 12 residues.